The rows below give T cell receptor beta chains drawn from one sample of a study of T cell responses to AZD1222 COVID-19 vaccine. TCRdb's table, derived via immunoSEQ multiplex PCR, lists solely in-frame clones and lacks some. The sample records 100,000 to 150,000 clones, 75% to 85% being singletons. The material sequenced was peripheral blood, taken 28 days after the second AZD1222 dose. The receptor set was obtained from an adult who received the AZD1222 COVID-19 vaccine. Each CDR3 is given without its conserved first and last residue.

j_call	v_call	cdr3_aa
TRBJ1-6	TRBV2	ASSRLGPNSPLH
TRBJ2-7	TRBV9	ASSVGRGSYEQY
TRBJ1-1	TRBV7-9	ASRPKTGFTEAF
TRBJ1-2	TRBV19	ASSRTGSYGYT
TRBJ1-1	TRBV7-9	ASSDRTGGSRTEAF
TRBJ2-7	TRBV14	ASSQVAGAYEQY
TRBJ2-5	TRBV3-1/TRBV3-2	ASSHSLGLAGETQY
TRBJ1-1	TRBV12-3/TRBV12-4	ASTAGLNTEAF
TRBJ1-2	TRBV5-6	ASSPSRGSNYGYT
TRBJ2-3	TRBV7-2	ASSLLVLAGGRTDTQY
TRBJ1-2	TRBV5-6	ASSLYGATSNYGYT
TRBJ1-3	TRBV7-2	ASSGFADSGNTIY
TRBJ1-1	TRBV19	ASSFSGASEAF
TRBJ2-2	TRBV19	ASSERGRSTGELF
TRBJ1-3	TRBV6-2/TRBV6-3	ASSQVGTIY
TRBJ2-7	TRBV7-9	ASSYRTGRNSYEQY
TRBJ2-6	TRBV18	ASSPLRDSGANVLT
TRBJ1-1	TRBV4-3	ASSQGGTVQYTEAF
TRBJ1-2	TRBV9	ASSVWTGGDGYT
TRBJ1-1	TRBV3-1/TRBV3-2	ASSPTGPTGVNTEAF
TRBJ2-3	TRBV2	ASSTSRDSSTDTQY
TRBJ1-2	TRBV29-1	SVVPGGGGGYT
TRBJ1-4	TRBV4-2	ASSQEGGRVTNEKLF
TRBJ2-1	TRBV18	ASSPRAPDGPNNEQF
TRBJ2-2	TRBV7-6	ASSLNLQGNTGELF
TRBJ2-5	TRBV7-9	ASNPPKGETQY
TRBJ1-5	TRBV28	ASSGVVEPQH
TRBJ1-1	TRBV10-3	AISPENTEAF
TRBJ1-2	TRBV5-5	ASSLVGTGANYGYT
TRBJ2-1	TRBV5-1	ASSFRQRVGNEQF
TRBJ1-1	TRBV5-8	ASNDDRGRKNTEAF
TRBJ1-6	TRBV9	ASSAGVYEGSPLH
TRBJ1-5	TRBV28	ASRLPGQGPVQPQH
TRBJ2-7	TRBV15	ATRSDRSSYEQY
TRBJ2-2	TRBV5-4	ASTRGRGTGELF
TRBJ2-7	TRBV27	ASRSPSRGIEQY